This T cell receptor (beta chain) was sequenced for a study of blood T cell repertoires in COVID-19. The V gene end was trimmed by 7 bases and the J gene end by 7 bases; junction bases not matched to a gene: 10. There are 14 residues in the CDR3. Germline lookup yields CDR1 GTSNPN and CDR2 SVGIG (reference sequence). Assay: immunoSEQ multiplex PCR; the TCRdb copy retains only in-frame clones and omits some. The sample holds 300,000 to 500,000 clones, 70% to 90% seen once. This chain links TRBV30 with TRBJ1-6; 7 bases agree with TRBD1. Material for sequencing was PBMCs or T cells enriched from blood (not recorded which). The sequence was obtained from a woman in her twenties or thirties with acute COVID-19. CDR3 nucleotides: TGTGCCTCCTTTATTAGGGGGCGGAATTCACCCCTCCACTTT. Amino acid sequence: CASFIRGRNSPLHF.